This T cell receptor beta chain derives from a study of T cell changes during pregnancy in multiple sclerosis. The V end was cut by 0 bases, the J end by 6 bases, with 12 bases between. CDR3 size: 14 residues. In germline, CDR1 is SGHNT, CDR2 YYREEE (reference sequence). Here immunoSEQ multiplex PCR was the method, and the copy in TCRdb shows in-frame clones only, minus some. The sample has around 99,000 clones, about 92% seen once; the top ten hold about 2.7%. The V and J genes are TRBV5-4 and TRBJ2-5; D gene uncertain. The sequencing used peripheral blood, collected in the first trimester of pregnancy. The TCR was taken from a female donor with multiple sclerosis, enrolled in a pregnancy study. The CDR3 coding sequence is TGTGCCAGCAGCTTGGTGTATAGCCCGAAGACCCAGTACTTC. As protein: CASSLVYSPKTQYF. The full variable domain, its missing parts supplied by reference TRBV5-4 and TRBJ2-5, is ETGVTQSPTHLIKTRGQQVTLRCSSQSGHNTVSWYQQALGQGPQFIFQYYREEENGRGNFPPRFSGLQFPNYSSELNVNALELDDSALYLCASSLVYSPKTQYFGPGTRLLVL.